Detailed here is one TCR beta chain. This specimen belongs to a study of blood T cell repertoires in COVID-19. Across the whole study: Sites in the United States, Italy and Spain provided acute and convalescent COVID-19 samples. The cDNA or gDNA used as material had been derived from T cells, B-cell-depleted T cells, or PBMCs.

CDR1 ENHRY and CDR2 SYGVKD come from the germline V gene. Trimming at V came to 3 bases and at J to 4 bases, leaving 8 bases not matched to a gene. This CDR3 spans 16 amino acids. Measured with immunoSEQ multiplex PCR; TCRdb has only the in-frame clones, and not every one. The table shows more than 200,000 clones, with 80% to 90% occurring only once. This sequence was found in an elderly woman with acute or convalescent COVID-19. The sample comprised peripheral blood. The chain is built from TRBV10-3 and TRBJ2-1; 8 bases are shared with TRBD2. CDR3 bases: TGTGCCATCAGTGATCAGCCGCTAGCGGGTTACAATGAGCAGTTCTTC. The encoded protein is CAISDQPLAGYNEQFF.